This T cell receptor (beta chain) was sequenced in a study of CD8+ T cells in alopecia areata. The study's findings and limits: Scalp samples also yield sequences of resident alphabeta T cells from normal skin. Shared TCR sequences were less clear between patients than in mice, possibly partly from HLA diversity. Especially in alopecia totalis/universalis, lesional scalp showed greater clonality than normal scalp did.

Alopecia areata patients provided lesional scalp punch biopsies and peripheral blood, both collected for the study. In each case, RNA was isolated and then reverse transcribed into cDNA as the sequencing template. Sequencing used immunoSEQ multiplex PCR; TCRdb keeps in-frame clones, though not all of them. The data show 100,000 to 150,000 clones, about 50% seen once. From germline, CDR1 is SQVTM and CDR2 ANQGSEA. V shed 4 bases and J shed 0 bases, with 9 bases lying between them. The CDR3 spans 14 residues. This clone was seen a few times. Its antigen is unidentified. The clonotype was recovered from a human donor with alopecia areata. Sequencing used NKG2D-low CD8+ T cells sorted from blood. V and J are TRBV29-1 and TRBJ1-4; no clear D gene. The CDR3 protein is CSVGSAATNEKLFF. The CDR3 DNA is TGCAGCGTTGGGTCGGCAGCAACTAATGAAAAACTGTTTTTT.